The rows below give T cell receptor beta chains drawn from one sample of a study of blood T cells in healthy people across ages. One entry per CDR3 protein, called by TCRdb with MiXCR from the 5' RACE reads. Of some 1.6 million distinct CDR3 sequences listed, roughly 32% are singletons. Sequenced input: blood. These TCRs come from a woman in her thirties in good health. Both conserved end residues are part of each CDR3. A D gene is named only where the DNA matches it firmly. Clone sizes are given selectively: once, few, many, or a class where the clone is expanded.

v_gene	j_gene	abundance	d_gene	CDR3nt	CDR3aa
TRBV2	TRBJ2-7	few	-	TGTGCCAGCAGAGACTTAGCGAGGTACGAGCAGTACTTC	CASRDLARYEQYF
TRBV7-9	TRBJ2-1	-	TRBD1	TGTGCCAGCAGCCCCCGGACAGACAGGGCCAATGAGCAGTTCTTC	CASSPRTDRANEQFF
TRBV4-2	TRBJ1-2	few	TRBD1	TGTGCCAGCAGCCAAGAGAGTCCAGGGGGGAGATACACCTTC	CASSQESPGGRYTF
TRBV20-1	TRBJ2-2	-	-	TGCAGTGCGCCCACTAGAACCCTCCCCGGGGAGCGGTTTTTT	CSAPTRTLPGERFF
TRBV30	TRBJ2-5	few	-	TGTGCCTGGAGTGTACTTCTGGGGCATCAGTACTTC	CAWSVLLGHQYF
TRBV20-1	TRBJ2-1	-	TRBD2	TGCAGTGCTAGAGACTCGGGACTAGCAGAAACGGGGGGGCAGTTCTTC	CSARDSGLAETGGQFF
TRBV30	TRBJ2-7	-	TRBD1	TGTGCCTGGAGTTCTCCGGACAGGCAAGGCTACGGGCAGTACTTC	CAWSSPDRQGYGQYF
TRBV27	TRBJ2-3	-	-	TGTGCCAGCAGTTTAGGGGGCATTGTGGATACGCAGTATTTT	CASSLGGIVDTQYF
TRBV27	TRBJ1-1	few	TRBD1	TGTGCCAGCAGCATGCTCGGGACAGGGAACACTGAAGCTTTCTTT	CASSMLGTGNTEAFF
TRBV20-1	TRBJ2-7	-	-	TGCAGTGCTAGTGGGGTCTTCGGCTCCTACGAGCAGTACTTC	CSASGVFGSYEQYF
TRBV7-2	TRBJ2-3	-	-	TGTGCCAGCAGCTTGGGGCGGGCAGGCCGCACAGATACGCTGTATTTT	CASSLGRAGRTDTLYF
TRBV9	TRBJ2-5	-	TRBD2	TGTGCCAGCAGCGTATCCAGCGGGGGGATGAAAGAGACCCAGTACTTC	CASSVSSGGMKETQYF
TRBV5-1	TRBJ2-7	many	-	TGCGCCAGCAGCCTCGGGACCGGTACGGGCTACGAGCAGTACTTC	CASSLGTGTGYEQYF
TRBV18	TRBJ1-5	-	-	TGTGCCAGCTCCCGGGGACGGCGGGGATATAGCAATCAGCCCCAGCATTTT	CASSRGRRGYSNQPQHF
TRBV3-1	TRBJ2-1	-	-	TGTGCCAGCAGCCCTGAGAGGGATGAGCAGTTCTTC	CASSPERDEQFF
TRBV3-1	TRBJ2-1	-	TRBD1	TGTGCCAGCAGCCACCAGACAGGGGTATACAATGAGCAGTTCTTC	CASSHQTGVYNEQFF
TRBV9	TRBJ1-3	-	-	TGTGCCAGCAGCGTTACAGGGAGGCCTGGAAACACCATATATTTT	CASSVTGRPGNTIYF
TRBV4-1	TRBJ2-7	few	-	TGCGCCAGCAGCCAAGAGGCGGCTAGCAGCTCCTACGAGCAGTACTTC	CASSQEAASSSYEQYF
TRBV30	TRBJ2-4	few	-	TGTGCCTGGAAATCTAAACAGCCTAAGCAGTACTTC	CAWKSKQPKQYF
TRBV21-1	TRBJ2-7	few	-	TGTGCCAGCAGCAAAGAAGACAGGGGGCCGCAGGAGCAGTACTTC	CASSKEDRGPQEQYF
TRBV7-9	TRBJ2-3	-	-	TGTGCCAGCGGTCGGGGGACCACAGATACGCAGTATTTT	CASGRGTTDTQYF
TRBV24-1	TRBJ2-1	few	-	TGTGCCACCAGTGACAAAGGTTGGGCGTCATACAATGAGCAGTTCTTC	CATSDKGWASYNEQFF
TRBV5-1	TRBJ2-7	-	-	TGCGCCAGCAGCGACCCTCGGGTTTCAATGAGGGAGCAGTACTTC	CASSDPRVSMREQYF
TRBV5-1	TRBJ2-1	-	TRBD2	TGCGCCAGCAGCTTTAGCGGGAGTCGCCTCTACAATGAGCAGTTCTTC	CASSFSGSRLYNEQFF
TRBV18	TRBJ2-1	few	-	TGTGCCAGCTCACCACTCGGGGGCGAGATGATCAATGAGCAGTTCTTC	CASSPLGGEMINEQFF
TRBV7-9	TRBJ2-1	-	-	TGTGCCAGCAGCTTTGGCGGGGGCCTTGACAATGAGCAGTTCTTC	CASSFGGGLDNEQFF
TRBV24-1	TRBJ1-5	-	-	TGTGCCACCAGTATTGGGTTGAGCAATCAGCCCCAGCATTTT	CATSIGLSNQPQHF
TRBV7-8	TRBJ1-1	few	-	TGTGCCAGCAGCCCTTCGGCAGGGGCAACTGAAGCTTTCTTT	CASSPSAGATEAFF
TRBV5-5	TRBJ1-2	many	-	TGTGCCAGCAGCCCCATTCTGCAGGCTAACTATGGCTACACCTTC	CASSPILQANYGYTF
TRBV2	TRBJ2-7	-	-	TGTGCCAGCAGTGGTGCCGTATCCTACGAGCAGTACTTC	CASSGAVSYEQYF
TRBV3-1	TRBJ2-5	once	TRBD2	TGTGCCAGCAGCCCGTTCCTACGTAGCGGGAGGTACCAAGAGACCCAGTACTTC	CASSPFLRSGRYQETQYF
TRBV29-1	TRBJ1-2	many	TRBD1	TGCAGCGTTACAACAGGGGATCAGTGGGGCTACACCTTC	CSVTTGDQWGYTF
TRBV3-1	TRBJ2-5	-	TRBD2	TGTGCCAGCAGCCGGGCTAGCGGGAGCGAGACCCGGTACTTC	CASSRASGSETRYF
TRBV4-2	TRBJ2-3	many	TRBD2	TGTGCCAGCAGCCAAGATCCGGGGGGTTCAGATACGCAGTATTTT	CASSQDPGGSDTQYF
TRBV7-2	TRBJ2-1	few	TRBD2	TGTGCCAGCAGCCAACTAGCGGGAGGCCACAATGAGCAGTTCTTC	CASSQLAGGHNEQFF
TRBV7-2	TRBJ1-2	-	TRBD1	TGTGCCAGCAGCTTAGGGGACAGTCCCTTAGGTGACTATGGCTACACCTTC	CASSLGDSPLGDYGYTF
TRBV27	TRBJ2-7	few	TRBD1	TGTGCCAGCAGTTTCTGGGGACAGGGCTACGAGCAGTACTTC	CASSFWGQGYEQYF